The rows below give T cell receptor beta chains drawn from one sample of a study of blood T cell repertoires in COVID-19. Sequencing was performed with immunoSEQ multiplex PCR; in TCRdb, only in-frame clones are kept and a portion is missing. This repertoire shows 50,000 to 65,000 clones, just under 75% found once; its top ten account for around 4.8%. Sample: peripheral blood. The receptors come from a woman in her 70s with COVID-19, enrolled during active disease. CDR3s include the opening cysteine and the closing phenylalanine or tryptophan. D genes are given only for firm matches. Not every row has a clone size; where given, it reads once, few, many or a size class.

v_gene	abundance	j_gene	d_gene	CDR3nt	CDR3aa
TRBV7-9	.	TRBJ2-1	TRBD2	TGTGCCAGCAGCTCACAAACCGGACTAGCCGGTGATGAGCAGTTCTTC	CASSSQTGLAGDEQFF
TRBV9	.	TRBJ2-2	TRBD2	TGTGCCAGCAGCGTAGTAGGAGGACTAGCGGGAGGCACCGGGGAGCTGTTTTTT	CASSVVGGLAGGTGELFF
TRBV7-2	.	TRBJ2-1	TRBD2	TGTGCCAGCAGCCGGGGAGGGGAGGCCTACAATGAGCAGTTCTTC	CASSRGGEAYNEQFF
TRBV19	.	TRBJ1-1	.	TGTGCCAGTAGTATCGGTGCAATAAACACTGAAGCTTTCTTT	CASSIGAINTEAFF
TRBV18	.	TRBJ1-6	TRBD1	TGTGCCAGCTCACCAAGAGGACAGGTGGGATCACCCCTCCACTTT	CASSPRGQVGSPLHF
TRBV27	.	TRBJ2-2	TRBD1	TGTGCCAGCAGTTATCGGCCCCCGGACAGGGTGAACACCGGGGAGCTGTTTTTT	CASSYRPPDRVNTGELFF
TRBV18	.	TRBJ1-3	.	TGTGCCAGCTCACCACTGGACGGGTCCTCTAGCGTCACCATATATTTT	CASSPLDGSSSVTIYF
TRBV6-5	.	TRBJ1-1	TRBD1	TGTGCCAGCAGTTACGGACTTGGGACAGGGGAATGGGTCTTT	CASSYGLGTGEWVF
TRBV27	.	TRBJ1-6	TRBD1	TGTGCCAGCAGTCCCTGGACAGGGGTCAGGTCACCCCTCCACTTT	CASSPWTGVRSPLHF
TRBV27	few	TRBJ2-7	TRBD1	TGTGCCAGCAGGGTTTCGGTAGTGGGGACAGGAAGCTACGAGCAGTACTTC	CASRVSVVGTGSYEQYF
TRBV3-1/TRBV3-2	.	TRBJ2-1	TRBD2	TGTGCCAGCAGCCAAGATCTCCCGGGACTAGCCAACAATGAGCAGTTCTTC	CASSQDLPGLANNEQFF
TRBV19	.	TRBJ2-1	TRBD1	TGTGCCAGTAGTATACGGGAACAGGGGAATGAGCAGTTCTTC	CASSIREQGNEQFF
TRBV5-5	.	TRBJ2-1	.	TGTGCCAGCACCCCCCTGACTGCAAGGAATGAGCAGTTCTTC	CASTPLTARNEQFF
TRBV9	.	TRBJ2-3	TRBD1	TGTGCCAGCAGCCCCCGTTCCGGACAGGGGTTAGATACGCAGTATTTT	CASSPRSGQGLDTQYF
TRBV6-4	.	TRBJ2-3	TRBD1	TGTGCCAGCACTCTGGAAAGGGACAGGGCGGCCCCAGATACGCAGTATTTT	CASTLERDRAAPDTQYF
TRBV15	.	TRBJ1-4	.	TGTGCCACCAGCAGAGATTGGGGGGGGGAAAAACTGTTTTTT	CATSRDWGGEKLFF
TRBV27	.	TRBJ2-1	TRBD1	TGTGCCAGCGGCCACAACAGGGGGATAAAATATGAGCAGTTCTTC	CASGHNRGIKYEQFF
TRBV9	.	TRBJ1-3	TRBD1	TGTGCCAGCACCAAGGGGACAGGCGGACCCTCTGGAAACACCATATATTTT	CASTKGTGGPSGNTIYF
TRBV5-1	.	TRBJ2-1	TRBD2	TGCGCCAGCAGCTTGACGGCGGGAGGGAGTAATGAGCAGTTCTTC	CASSLTAGGSNEQFF
TRBV12-2	.	TRBJ1-2	.	TGTGCAAGTCGCGATTCTCAAAGACCGGGACAGGGGGACTATGGCTACACCTTC	CASRDSQRPGQGDYGYTF
TRBV9	few	TRBJ2-7	TRBD2	TGTGCCAGCACCTTCTCGCCCCAGCGGGGGGTTACCTACGAGCAGTACTTC	CASTFSPQRGVTYEQYF
TRBV19	.	TRBJ1-6	.	TGTGCCAGTAGTATCGACGAAGGGGGATCCTATAATTCACCCCTCCACTTT	CASSIDEGGSYNSPLHF
TRBV2	many	TRBJ2-3	.	TGTGCCAGCACGAAGAGGGATACGCAGTATTTT	CASTKRDTQYF
TRBV5-1	.	TRBJ1-1	TRBD1	TGCGCCAGCAGCTTGGAAGGCAGGGGGCGTGCTGAAGCTTTCTTT	CASSLEGRGRAEAFF
TRBV19	.	TRBJ2-1	.	TGTGCCAGTAGTATAGATCGAAGCGGGCGTGAGCAGTTCTTC	CASSIDRSGREQFF
TRBV19	.	TRBJ2-7	.	TGTGCCAGTAGTCCGCGGGGCAGAAGTTGGTCCTACGAGCAGTACTTC	CASSPRGRSWSYEQYF
TRBV28	.	TRBJ1-3	.	TGTGCCAGCAGTCGTCAACCCGGACAATCTGGAAACACCATATATTTT	CASSRQPGQSGNTIYF
TRBV6-2/TRBV6-3	few	TRBJ2-6	.	TGTGCCAGCAGTTATGAGACGTCCTCGGAGGCCTTCTCTGGGGCCAACGTCCTGACTTTC	CASSYETSSEAFSGANVLTF
TRBV9	few	TRBJ1-2	.	TGTGCCAGCAGCGTGGGCGGGACCTATGGCTACACCTTC	CASSVGGTYGYTF
TRBV18	.	TRBJ2-1	TRBD2	TGTGCCAGCTCACCGGGCCTAGCGGGAGTTCGGGAGGGCAATGAGCAGTTCTTC	CASSPGLAGVREGNEQFF